This T cell receptor (beta chain) was recorded in a study of cytomegalovirus exposure and HLA in healthy donors. Findings and limits, study-wide: It was reported in a later analysis that an Asian-associated ancestry cluster showed fewer N-insertions than the 666-donor mean. Analysis was performed later, and it showed HLA-associated TCR beta chains to be more clonally expanded than equally common others.

60 Vbeta and 13 Jbeta primers were used in PCR. Method: immunoSEQ multiplex PCR; TCRdb's copy keeps in-frame clones and lacks some. The profile shows 90,000 to 130,000 clones, more than 65% of them singletons. Germline V gives CDR1 SNHLY, CDR2 FYNNEI. The CDR3 totals 15 residues. The ends lost 8 bases at V and 1 base at J; junction bases unmatched: 9. This clone was recorded a few times. Its matching antigen is unknown. Other nucleotide sequences from this sample produce the same CDR3. The sequenced material came from PBMCs. The V call is TRBV2, the J call TRBJ1-1; 8 nucleotides agree with TRBD1. The sequence was obtained from a woman aged 30 to 39 in good health and CMV-seronegative. CDR3 region: CASQRQGMGNTEAFF. The CDR3 nucleotides are TGTGCCAGCCAACGACAGGGGATGGGGAACACTGAAGCTTTCTTT.